The 8 T cell receptor beta chains in this list originate from one sample, sequenced in a study of blood T cell repertoires in COVID-19. Profiling relied on immunoSEQ multiplex PCR, and the TCRdb table lists in-frame clones only, not all of them. The data contain 250,000 or so clones, roughly 90% of them seen just once; the ten biggest clones take up 0.65% to 0.95%. Sequencing was performed on peripheral blood. The source of these receptors is a woman in her thirties with acute or convalescent COVID-19.

This clone was picked up one time. CDR3 loop: CASTVSGRLTDTQYF. The CDR3 DNA is TGTGCCAGCACCGTAAGCGGGAGGTTAACAGATACGCAGTATTTT. The chain uses TRBV7-2 and TRBJ2-3; 9 nucleotides align to TRBD2. Germline V gene lookup returns CDR1 SGHTA and CDR2 FQGNSA. The CDR3 contains 15 residues. The V segment lost 7 bases and the J segment 3 bases; nucleotides outside the gene matches: 8.

The genes are TRBV7-8 and TRBJ2-1; D is perhaps TRBD2 (5 bases). Per the germline V gene, CDR1 is SGHVS and CDR2 is FQNEAQ. V lost 4 bases and J lost 8, with 18 bases in between. This CDR3 region has 15 residues. The CDR3 spells CASSSSRLVRDEQFF. The DNA for the CDR3 is TGTGCCAGCAGCTCGTCGCGACTCGTGAGGGATGAGCAGTTCTTC.

V usage is TRBV19 and J usage is TRBJ2-1; D remains unclear. The germline V gene has CDR1 LNHDA and CDR2 SQIVND (reference sequence). The CDR3 consists of 14 residues. Trimming stripped 7 bases from V and 0 bases from J, with 10 bases between. CDR3 sequence (DNA): TGTGCCAGTACTCCGGAGAGCTCCTACAATGAGCAGTTCTTC. Protein: CASTPESSYNEQFF. The variable domain in full, completed from reference TRBV19 and TRBJ2-1, reads DGGITQSPKYLFRKEGQNVTLSCEQNLNHDAMYWYRQDPGQGLRLIYYSQIVNDFQKGDIAEGYSVSREKKESFPLTVTSAQKNPTAFYLCASTPESSYNEQFFGPGTRLTVL.

The chain is built from TRBV9 and TRBJ2-5; 12 bases match TRBD1. There are 16 residues in the CDR3. With 3 bases clipped from V and 4 bases from J, the junction kept 7 bases outside the gene matches. Per germline, CDR1 SGDLS and CDR2 YYNGEE. The CDR3 region has the DNA TGTGCCAGCAGCGGACTACGGGACAGGGGGCGAGAGACCCAGTACTTC. Amino acid sequence: CASSGLRDRGRETQYF.

This clone showed up just a few times. The chain uses TRBV6-2 or TRBV6-3 and TRBJ2-1; 16 bases match TRBD2. CDR3 size: 14 residues. V was clipped by 5 bases and J by 16 bases; unmatched bases: 8. Looked up from germline, CDR1 is MNHEY and CDR2 is SVGEGT. CDR3 loop: CASSLGTSGRAGFF. The CDR3 DNA is TGTGCCAGCAGTCTCGGGACTAGCGGGAGGGCCGGTTTCTTC.

The rearrangement links TRBV7-9 to TRBJ2-6, with TRBD1 identical over 7 bases. V gave up 6 bases and J gave up 1 base; unmatched junction bases: 9. In germline, CDR1 is SEHNR, CDR2 FQNEAQ (reference sequence). The CDR3 is 17 amino acids. This chain's CDR3 is CASRQQGKESGANVLTF. CDR3 DNA: TGTGCCAGCAGACAACAGGGGAAAGAATCTGGGGCCAACGTCCTGACTTTC.

This clone was seen many times. The V gene is TRBV19, the J gene TRBJ1-1; D ambiguous. The CDR3 totals 13 residues. V was clipped by 5 bases and J by 1 base, with 8 bases between them. The germline V gene encodes CDR1 LNHDA and CDR2 SQIVND (reference sequence). The CDR3 sequence is CASSETENTEAFF. The CDR3 DNA reads as TGTGCCAGTAGTGAAACAGAGAACACTGAAGCTTTCTTT. Full variable domain (missing parts from reference TRBV19 and TRBJ1-1): DGGITQSPKYLFRKEGQNVTLSCEQNLNHDAMYWYRQDPGQGLRLIYYSQIVNDFQKGDIAEGYSVSREKKESFPLTVTSAQKNPTAFYLCASSETENTEAFFGQGTRLTVV.

The chain combines TRBV29-1 with TRBJ2-7; maybe TRBD2 (6 bases). The germline gives CDR1 SQVTM, CDR2 ANQGSEA. Trimming removed 4 bases from V and 6 bases from J, with 10 bases in between. The CDR3 length is 11 residues. CDR3 loop: CSVGEVFEQYF. CDR3 DNA: TGCAGCGTTGGGGAGGTATTCGAGCAGTACTTC.